This TCR beta chain was captured in a study of cytomegalovirus exposure and HLA in healthy donors. Concerning this clone: What it recognizes is unknown.

The PCR ran on 60 Vbeta and 13 Jbeta primers. Profiling relied on immunoSEQ multiplex PCR, and the TCRdb table lists in-frame clones only, not all of them. This table has 150,000 to 200,000 clones, roughly 80% appearing once. General study results and limits: Reportedly, fewer N-insertions than the 666-donor mean appeared in an Asian-associated ancestry cluster in a later analysis. Later analysis identified 16,000 or so TCR beta sequences associated with HLA alleles, using a false discovery rate threshold of 0.05. With high specificity and sensitivity, the classifier reportedly diagnosed cytomegalovirus status.

Sequencing used PBMCs. This sequence was found in a woman aged 50 to 60 in good health and CMV-seropositive.

CDR3 sequence: CASSFGTVLYNEQFF. The CDR3 bases are TGTGCCAGCAGCTTCGGGACAGTCCTGTACAATGAGCAGTTCTTC. The chain has TRBV7-9 and TRBJ2-1; TRBD1 agrees at 7 bases. V gave up 3 bases and J gave up 4 bases; unmatched junction bases: 6. CDR1 is SEHNR, CDR2 FQNEAQ, per germline (reference sequence). The CDR3 covers 15 residues.